These 18 T cell receptor beta chains came from one sample sequenced in a study of monozygotic twins with inflammatory bowel disease. From the 5' RACE reads, TCRdb lists one entry per CDR3 protein and no DNA. This table lists fewer than 550,000 distinct CDR3 sequences. The specimen was blood. These receptor sequences come from a human donor with ulcerative colitis or Crohn's disease, or a healthy co-twin of an affected twin (not recorded which).

The V gene is TRBV4-3, the J gene TRBJ2-2; TCRdb proposes TRBD1, but this gene call is untestable without DNA. The CDR3 consists of 13 residues. CDR1 and CDR2 from the germline V gene are LGHNA and YSLEER. The CDR3 sequence: CASSQEGVRELFF.

The chain combines TRBV7-9 with TRBJ2-5. The CDR3 is made up of 12 amino acids. Germline V CDR1 and CDR2: SEHNR, FQNEAQ (reference sequence). This CDR3 reads CASSLVPETQYF.

CDR3 region: CSARPEDTQYF. The chain carries TRBV20-1 and TRBJ2-3. Germline V lookup: CDR1 DFQATT, CDR2 SNEGSKA (reference sequence). The CDR3 covers 11 residues.

The V gene is TRBV7-8, the J gene TRBJ2-5; TCRdb picks TRBD1, but there is no DNA to check that call. Germline-derived CDR1 and CDR2 are SGHVS and FQNEAQ. The CDR3 has 14 residues. The CDR3 loop is CASSSTGGFETQYF.

V is TRBV24-1 and J is TRBJ2-5; TCRdb selects TRBD1, and the lack of DNA leaves this call unchecked. The CDR3 extends over 15 amino acids. The germline CDR1 and CDR2 sequences are KGHDR and SFDVKD. The CDR3 loop is CATSDRTARQETQYF.

The chain carries TRBV18 and TRBJ2-7. Germline V gene lookup returns CDR1 KGHSH and CDR2 LQKENI. This CDR3 contains 13 residues. The CDR3 here is CASSPGGASEQYF.

The chain couples TRBV12-3 or TRBV12-4 to TRBJ1-2. The CDR3 loop spans 14 amino acids. This CDR3 is CASSYAGANYGYTF.

The rearrangement links TRBV12-3 or TRBV12-4 to TRBJ1-1; the TRBD1 assignment by TCRdb is unverifiable without DNA. CDR3 size: 14 residues. This CDR3 is CASKTGGRFTEAFF.

The V call is TRBV19, the J call TRBJ1-3; lacking DNA, the TRBD1 call made by TCRdb goes unchecked. The CDR3 is made up of 14 amino acids. Germline CDR1 LNHDA, CDR2 SQIVND (reference sequence). The CDR3 sequence is CASRVGAGGNTIYF.

The rearrangement links TRBV7-9 to TRBJ2-3; TCRdb indicates TRBD1, and absent DNA this call remains unverified. The length of the CDR3 is 15 residues. Germline V lookup: CDR1 SEHNR, CDR2 FQNEAQ (reference sequence). CDR3: CASSLMGQATDTQYF.

The rearrangement uses TRBV29-1 and TRBJ2-7; TCRdb indicates TRBD2, and absent DNA this call remains unverified. This CDR3 spans 15 amino acids. CDR1 is SQVTM and CDR2 is ANQGSEA in the germline V gene. This chain's CDR3 is CSVEDRASGVWEQYF.

J is TRBJ2-1 and V is TRBV12-3 or TRBV12-4; TCRdb indicates TRBD2, and absent DNA this call remains unverified. The CDR3 is 16 amino acids. CDR3 in amino acids: CASAAGVGGTYNEQFF.

The chain uses TRBV3-1 and TRBJ2-1; the TCRdb call, TRBD2, lacks DNA for checking. The CDR3 length is 15 residues. CDR1 and CDR2 (germline): LGHDT, YNNKEL (reference sequence). CDR3 protein: CASSQGQGRHNEQFF.

The rearrangement links TRBV5-1 to TRBJ2-1; the TRBD2 assignment by TCRdb is unverifiable without DNA. This CDR3 has 16 amino acids. Germline V lookup: CDR1 SGHRS, CDR2 YFSETQ. The CDR3 spells CASSLAQGPTSNEQFF.

This chain links TRBV11-2 with TRBJ2-3; lacking DNA, the TRBD1 call made by TCRdb goes unchecked. CDR3 length: 16 amino acids. Looked up from germline, CDR1 is SGHAT and CDR2 is FQNNGV. CDR3 in amino acids: CASSHRDRGSTDTQYF.

The chain is built from TRBV28 and TRBJ2-4; TCRdb proposes TRBD1, but this gene call is untestable without DNA. This CDR3 comprises 11 residues. Germline CDR1 MDHEN, CDR2 SYDVKM. Here the CDR3 reads CASTNRDTQYF.

V is TRBV12-3 or TRBV12-4 and J is TRBJ1-1; the D call of TRBD1 rests on TCRdb alone, since no DNA is present to check it. The CDR3 totals 16 residues. The CDR3 is CASSVPGQGMNTEAFF.

The gene calls are TRBV4-2 and TRBJ2-4; TCRdb indicates TRBD1, and absent DNA this call remains unverified. The CDR3 totals 14 residues. Germline-derived CDR1 and CDR2 are LGHNA and YNFKEQ. CDR3 in amino acids: CASTTAGAGNIQYF.